This TCR beta chain was profiled in a study of tumor-infiltrating lymphocytes in primary liver carcinoma. Notes on the study in general: Among the pair types, tumor region pairs showed more overlap than tumor-adjacent and tumor-blood pairs.

Germline CDR1 and CDR2: SGHAT and FQDESV (reference sequence). The CDR3 totals 15 residues. Notes on this clonotype: Its antigen is not known. Relative to the germline gene, one junction end is altered; a read error may explain this.

TCR beta cDNA was made from around 460 ng total RNA with a constant-region primer. A slightly modified ARM-PCR protocol with three nested multiplex PCR rounds produced these TCR beta libraries. The first two PCR rounds, approximately 10 cycles each, used TRBV1-TRBV30 forward primers and a C-beta reverse primer. Via MiXCR, TCRdb re-called the multiplex PCR reads, giving one row per CDR3 protein. Of about 330,000 distinct CDR3 sequences listed, 65% were seen once; the top ten hold 6.5%. Blood RNA originated from unsorted whole blood, with germline DNA additionally extracted. Sampling before surgery obtained 4 to 5 milliliters of peripheral blood.

Source material: peripheral blood. This receptor was taken from a man in his forties with primary liver carcinoma and hepatitis B virus infection. This chain connects TRBV11-1 to TRBJ2-1, with 12 bases identical to TRBD2. The CDR3 DNA reads as TGTGACAGCAGCATCGGACTAGCGGGAAACAATGAGCAGTTCTTC. Its translation: CDSSIGLAGNNEQFF.